These T cell receptor beta chains were read from a single sample in a study of multiple sclerosis patients with progressive multifocal leukoencephalopathy. The protocol was immunoSEQ multiplex PCR, while the TCRdb copy is restricted to in-frame clones and leaves out a portion. Counted here are 25,000 to 35,000 clones, around nine tenths occurring once; the ten biggest clones make up around 0.96%. Sequenced: PBMCs. The source of these receptors is a human donor with multiple sclerosis. CDR3s include the opening cysteine and the closing phenylalanine or tryptophan. A D gene is named only where the DNA matches it firmly. Some rows have no size entry. The others give once, few or many, or a class for an expanded clone.

CDR3 length	V gene	clone size	J gene	D gene	CDR3 protein	CDR3 DNA
15	TRBV19	.	TRBJ1-2	TRBD1	CASSIPGDSQVGYTF	TGTGCCAGTAGTATCCCAGGGGACAGCCAGGTGGGCTACACCTTC
13	TRBV9	.	TRBJ2-7	.	CASSTTDISEQYF	TGTGCCAGCAGTACGACGGACATTTCAGAGCAGTACTTC
14	TRBV30	.	TRBJ2-6	.	CAGNPGAGANVLTF	TGTGCCGGGAACCCTGGGGCTGGGGCCAACGTCCTGACTTTC
13	TRBV27	.	TRBJ1-3	.	CATPVGSGNTIYF	TGTGCCACCCCGGTTGGCTCTGGAAACACCATATATTTT
12	TRBV18	.	TRBJ1-1	.	CASSLQNTEAFF	TGTGCCAGCTCACTACAGAACACTGAAGCTTTCTTT
15	TRBV7-3	once	TRBJ2-3	TRBD1	CASSLGRGQGDTQYF	TGTGCCAGCAGCCTAGGCAGGGGGCAAGGAGATACGCAGTATTTT
13	TRBV2	.	TRBJ2-2	.	CASSEAGTGELFF	TGTGCCAGCAGTGAAGCGGGTACCGGGGAGCTGTTTTTT
12	TRBV6-1	once	TRBJ2-7	.	CASSLWGGGQYF	TGTGCCAGCAGTCTGTGGGGGGGCGGGCAGTACTTC
13	TRBV9	.	TRBJ2-2	.	CASSVDDTGELFF	TGTGCCAGCAGCGTAGATGACACCGGGGAGCTGTTTTTT
14	TRBV7-2	.	TRBJ1-1	.	CASSLASVGVEAFF	TGTGCCAGCAGCTTAGCATCTGTGGGTGTTGAAGCTTTCTTT
14	TRBV21-1	.	TRBJ2-1	.	CASPAGSSYNEQFF	TGTGCCTCCCCGGCGGGGAGCTCCTACAATGAGCAGTTCTTC
13	TRBV19	.	TRBJ2-7	.	CASSMTASYEQYF	TGTGCCAGTAGTATGACAGCATCCTACGAGCAGTACTTC
12	TRBV7-9	.	TRBJ2-2	.	CASRSLPGELFF	TGTGCCAGCAGATCTCTCCCCGGGGAGCTGTTTTTT
15	TRBV27	.	TRBJ2-1	TRBD1	CASSPRVGTANEQFF	TGTGCCAGCAGTCCGCGTGTGGGGACAGCGAATGAGCAGTTCTTC
15	TRBV11-2	.	TRBJ2-7	TRBD1	CASSFAGTGAYEQYF	TGTGCCAGCAGCTTCGCCGGGACAGGGGCCTACGAGCAGTACTTC
16	TRBV18	.	TRBJ1-1	TRBD1	CASSPLDRGTGTEAFF	TGTGCCAGCTCACCACTCGACAGGGGAACGGGGACTGAAGCTTTCTTT
11	TRBV28	.	TRBJ2-7	.	CASSGPFEQYF	TGTGCCAGCAGTGGGCCATTCGAGCAGTACTTC
13	TRBV7-2	few	TRBJ1-2	TRBD1	CASTLRTGAGYTF	TGTGCCAGCACCCTTCGGACAGGGGCGGGCTACACCTTC
15	TRBV4-1	once	TRBJ1-2	.	CASSQERGLNYGYTF	TGCGCCAGCAGCCAAGAGCGGGGCCTCAACTATGGCTACACCTTC
16	TRBV28	.	TRBJ1-6	TRBD1	CASSFGGQGVRSPLHF	TGTGCCAGCAGTTTCGGGGGACAGGGGGTAAGGTCACCCCTCCACTTT
15	TRBV7-3	.	TRBJ1-2	.	CASSENSGGGAGYTF	TGTGCCAGCAGCGAGAACTCGGGAGGGGGAGCGGGCTACACCTTC
16	TRBV5-4	.	TRBJ2-5	TRBD2	CASSPASGGVQETQYF	TGTGCCAGCAGCCCCGCGAGCGGGGGGGTTCAAGAGACCCAGTACTTC
14	TRBV7-9	.	TRBJ1-2	.	CASSFEGTNYGYTF	TGTGCCAGCAGCTTTGAGGGGACTAACTATGGCTACACCTTC
14	TRBV6-5	.	TRBJ2-7	.	CASSSQYGGQKQYF	TGTGCCAGCAGTTCCCAATATGGGGGACAAAAGCAGTACTTC
15	TRBV27	once	TRBJ2-3	.	CASSRGLLSTDTQYF	TGTGCCAGCAGTCGAGGACTACTGAGCACAGATACGCAGTATTTT
15	TRBV30	.	TRBJ1-3	.	CAWNRAVSSGNTIYF	TGTGCCTGGAACAGGGCGGTGAGCTCTGGAAACACCATATATTTT
13	TRBV28	.	TRBJ1-2	.	CASSLEGGYGYTF	TGTGCCAGCAGTTTGGAGGGGGGCTATGGCTACACCTTC
13	TRBV18	.	TRBJ1-5	.	CASSLGTGQPQHF	TGTGCCAGCTCACTGGGGACTGGTCAGCCCCAGCATTTT
14	TRBV5-6	.	TRBJ1-2	.	CASSLEQFNYGYTF	TGTGCCAGCAGCTTGGAACAGTTTAACTATGGCTACACCTTC
16	TRBV5-6	.	TRBJ2-1	TRBD1	CASSFGTGVSYNEQFF	TGTGCCAGCAGCTTTGGGACAGGAGTCTCCTACAATGAGCAGTTCTTC
16	TRBV5-1	.	TRBJ2-2	TRBD2	CASSLRTSGSTGELFF	TGCGCCAGCAGCCTCAGGACTAGCGGGAGCACCGGGGAGCTGTTTTTT
15	TRBV11-2	.	TRBJ2-2	TRBD1	CASSPQGAGTGELFF	TGTGCCAGCAGCCCGCAGGGGGCGGGCACCGGGGAGCTGTTTTTT
15	TRBV27	.	TRBJ2-7	.	CASSLSRDTSYEQYF	TGTGCCAGCAGTTTAAGCCGGGACACATCCTACGAGCAGTACTTC
14	TRBV10-3	.	TRBJ1-2	.	CAINGHPTNYGYTF	TGTGCCATCAACGGACACCCGACTAACTATGGCTACACCTTC
15	TRBV19	.	TRBJ1-5	.	CASIPRGKGNQPQHF	TGTGCCAGTATCCCTCGGGGGAAGGGCAATCAGCCCCAGCATTTT
14	TRBV5-1	.	TRBJ1-4	.	CASSQRGGGEKLFF	TGCGCCAGCAGCCAAAGGGGAGGTGGTGAAAAACTGTTTTTT
12	TRBV19	.	TRBJ2-1	.	CASSYGTGEQFF	TGTGCCAGTAGTTACGGGACGGGTGAGCAGTTCTTC
14	TRBV15	.	TRBJ2-3	.	CATRGTASTDTQYF	TGTGCCACCAGGGGAACCGCTAGCACAGATACGCAGTATTTT
15	TRBV4-3	.	TRBJ1-1	.	CASSQDRGTRTEAFF	TGCGCCAGCAGCCAAGATAGGGGAACAAGGACTGAAGCTTTCTTT
15	TRBV11-2	.	TRBJ1-4	.	CASSLRWGGNEKLFF	TGTGCCAGCAGCTTACGTTGGGGCGGTAATGAAAAACTGTTTTTT
16	TRBV5-3	.	TRBJ1-5	.	CARSLLQTNSNQPQHF	TGTGCCAGAAGCCTCTTACAGACGAATAGCAATCAGCCCCAGCATTTT
11	TRBV5-8	.	TRBJ1-3	.	CASSLDGTIYF	TGTGCCAGCAGCTTGGATGGGACCATATATTTT